This T cell receptor beta chain is drawn from a study of identical twins. Trimming removed 7 bases from V and 7 bases from J; junction bases left unmatched: 12. The CDR3 has 14 amino acids. Comments on this clonotype: The target antigen is unknown.

Overall study results and limits: In drawing conclusions, the study used cross-sectional statistical analysis and did not follow the same donors. In cord blood, abundant beta clonotypes had fewer insertions; memory showed no trend.

TCRdb independently ran MiXCR on the 5' RACE reads; one entry per CDR3 protein. The data show roughly 1,500,000 distinct CDR3 sequences, around 29% seen once. The clonotype was recovered from a newborn girl in good health. This chain links TRBV12-3 or TRBV12-4 with TRBJ1-1; 7 bases align to TRBD1. Sequencing was performed on cord blood. CDR3 sequence: CASTLTGEWGEAFF. The CDR3, as DNA: TGTGCCAGCACCCTAACAGGGGAGTGGGGTGAAGCTTTCTTT.